Following are 26 T cell receptor beta chains from one sample sequenced in a study of CD8+ T cells in alopecia areata. Extracted RNA was reverse transcribed, and the resulting cDNA served as sequencing template. This table comes from immunoSEQ multiplex PCR, and its TCRdb copy is limited to in-frame clones, with some not included. In the table there are around 270,000 clones, roughly 60% of which are singletons. Treatment: oral pan-JAK inhibitor, 5-10 mg twice daily. The material was CD4+ T cells sorted from blood, obtained at week 24, from a patient treated with tofacitinib. All receptors derive from a human donor with alopecia areata.

CDR3 coding DNA: TGCGCCAGCAGCCAAGCAGGACTCGCGAACACCGGGGAGCTGTTTTTT. It encodes CASSQAGLANTGELFF. The chain links TRBV4-3 to TRBJ2-2; D might be TRBD2 (5 bases). Per the germline V gene, CDR1 is LGHNA and CDR2 is YSLEER. This CDR3 has 16 residues. Deletions cut 1 base from V and 0 bases from J, with 9 bases between.

The chain links TRBV25-1 to TRBJ1-1, with TRBD1 matching 10 bases. This CDR3 has 14 amino acids. Looked up from germline, CDR1 is MGHDK and CDR2 is SYGVNS. With 5 bases clipped from V and 4 bases from J, the junction kept 4 bases outside the gene matches. DNA of the CDR3: TGTGCCAGCAGTAGGACAGGGGGGACCACTGAAGCTTTCTTT. It yields the protein CASSRTGGTTEAFF.

The V call is TRBV20-1, the J call TRBJ1-1; no clear D. V shed 3 bases and J shed 8 bases, with 7 bases lying between them. This CDR3 has 10 residues. Germline V gene data show CDR1 as DFQATT and CDR2 as SNEGSKA (reference sequence). The CDR3 protein is CSARMPEAFF. DNA for the CDR3: TGCAGTGCTAGGATGCCAGAAGCTTTCTTT.

V is TRBV30 and J is TRBJ1-2, with D perhaps TRBD1 (6 bases). Germline CDR1 reads GTSNPN; CDR2 reads SVGIG (reference sequence). With 2 bases removed from V and 5 bases from J, the gap between germline ends came to 15 bases. The CDR3 has 14 residues. CDR3 coding DNA: TGTGCCTGGAGTCTCCAGGGGCCTCGGTATGGCTACACCTTC. This sequence encodes CAWSLQGPRYGYTF.

This chain joins TRBV7-9 and TRBJ1-1; D might be TRBD1 (6 bases). The germline V and J ends were trimmed by 6 bases and 1 base, with 9 bases remaining between them. There are 13 residues in the CDR3. Per the germline V gene, CDR1 is SEHNR and CDR2 is FQNEAQ (reference sequence). CDR3 in DNA: TGTGCCAGCAGACAGGGCGAGAACACTGAAGCTTTCTTT. Translation gives CASRQGENTEAFF.

This clone was counted a few times. The gene calls are TRBV27 and TRBJ1-5; no reliable D call. Trimming stripped 5 bases from V and 3 bases from J, with 11 bases between. The germline gives CDR1 MNHEY, CDR2 SMNVEV (reference sequence). The CDR3 runs 14 residues. Here the CDR3 reads CASSNGRNNQPQHF. Here the CDR3 DNA reads TGTGCCAGCAGTAACGGACGGAACAATCAGCCCCAGCATTTT.

This clone has only a few counts. The gene calls are TRBV30 and TRBJ2-2; D is ambiguous. There are 13 residues in the CDR3. The V and J ends lost 0 bases and 4 bases respectively, with 6 bases between them. Germline V gene sequence: CDR1 GTSNPN, CDR2 SVGIG (reference sequence). CDR3 DNA sequence: TGTGCCTGGAGTGTACTTAGCACCGGGGAGCTGTTTTTT. Amino acids: CAWSVLSTGELFF.

The V gene is TRBV30, the J gene TRBJ1-1; TRBD1 is a possible D gene (5 bases). This CDR3 is 11 amino acids long. The ends were cut back, 6 bases at V and 12 bases at J, with 17 bases in the middle. Germline V gene data show CDR1 as GTSNPN and CDR2 as SVGIG (reference sequence). In DNA form, the CDR3 reads TGTGCCTGCTTGGGGGTAAGGCGTCCTTTCTTT. Amino acid sequence: CACLGVRRPFF.

As concerns this clone: The same CDR3 also results from other DNA sequences found in this sample. This chain links TRBV5-6 with TRBJ2-5; possible D gene TRBD1, 5 bases. Trimming cost V 0 bases and J 5 bases, with 5 bases left between them. The CDR3 consists of 12 residues. Germline CDR1 reads SGHDT; CDR2 reads YYEEEE. The chain's CDR3 is CASSLAGETQYF. Here the CDR3 DNA reads TGTGCCAGCAGCTTGGCAGGGGAGACCCAGTACTTC. Variable domain in full (rest from reference TRBV5-6 and TRBJ2-5): DAGVTQSPTHLIKTRGQQVTLRCSPKSGHDTVSWYQQALGQGPQFIFQYYEEEERQRGNFPDRFSGHQFPNYSSELNVNALLLGDSALYLCASSLAGETQYFGPGTRLLVL.

The gene calls are TRBV15 and TRBJ2-5, with TRBD1 as a possible D gene (6 bases). V was clipped by 0 bases and J by 4 bases, with 9 bases between them. Germline V gene sequence: CDR1 LNHNV, CDR2 YYDKDF (reference sequence). This CDR3 region has 14 residues. CDR3 amino acids: CATSREPTGETQYF. CDR3 DNA: TGTGCCACCAGCAGAGAACCGACAGGAGAGACCCAGTACTTC.

The genes are TRBV11-2 and TRBJ1-5, with unresolved D. Germline CDR1 and CDR2: SGHAT and FQNNGV. CDR3 length: 16 amino acids. V shed 5 bases and J shed 1 base, with 15 bases lying between them. The CDR3 is CASSNGPIRSNQPQHF. The DNA of the CDR3 is TGTGCCAGCAGCAACGGTCCAATCCGAAGCAATCAGCCCCAGCATTTT.

This clone was seen more than once but under ten times. The V and J genes are TRBV29-1 and TRBJ1-2, with D uncertain. Trimming removed 3 bases from V and 7 bases from J, with 12 bases in between. The CDR3 has 12 amino acids. Germline CDR1 is SQVTM and CDR2 is ANQGSEA. CDR3 amino acids: CSVEPGRAGYTF. The CDR3 DNA reads TGCAGCGTTGAGCCGGGGAGGGCTGGCTACACCTTC. The full variable domain, completed using reference TRBV29-1 and TRBJ1-2, is SAVISQKPSRDICQRGTSLTIQCQVDSQVTMMFWYRQQPGQSLTLIATANQGSEATYESGFVIDKFPISRPNLTFSTLTVSNMSPEDSSIYLCSVEPGRAGYTFGSGTRLTVV.

The chain has TRBV18 and TRBJ2-3, with D possibly being TRBD1 (6 bases). V was cut by 2 bases and J by 2 bases, with 11 bases left in between. The CDR3 contains 15 residues. Germline CDR1 KGHSH, CDR2 LQKENI. The CDR3 loop reads CASSPRTDPTDTQYF. The CDR3 DNA reads TGTGCCAGCTCACCAAGGACAGACCCCACAGATACGCAGTATTTT. The full variable domain, rest sourced from reference TRBV18 and TRBJ2-3, is NAGVMQNPRHLVRRRGQEARLRCSPMKGHSHVYWYRQLPEEGLKFMVYLQKENIIDESGMPKERFSAEFPKEGPSILRIQQVVRGDSAAYFCASSPRTDPTDTQYFGPGTRLTVL.

Only a few counts were recorded for this clone. The chain combines TRBV29-1 with TRBJ2-4; tentative D call: TRBD1 (6 bases). This CDR3 has 11 amino acids. Germline V lookup: CDR1 SQVTM, CDR2 ANQGSEA. The V gene lost 4 bases and the J gene lost 11 bases, with 12 bases spanning the gap. CDR3 sequence (DNA): TGCAGCGTTGCCTGGACAGATGTTCAGTACTTC. It yields the protein CSVAWTDVQYF.

The chain links TRBV5-4 to TRBJ2-7, with D uncertain. V was shortened by 0 bases and J by 3 bases, with 4 bases between the two germline ends. Per germline, CDR1 SGHNT and CDR2 YYREEE (reference sequence). The CDR3 sequence is 12 residues long. Here the CDR3 reads CASSLGDYEQYF. The CDR3 DNA reads as TGTGCCAGCAGCTTGGGGGACTACGAGCAGTACTTC.

The chain links TRBV29-1 to TRBJ2-5; D unresolved. This CDR3 has 13 amino acids. V was cut by 3 bases and J by 4 bases, with 12 bases left in between. The germline V gene has CDR1 SQVTM and CDR2 ANQGSEA. The CDR3: CSVDKQAGETQYF. CDR3 sequence (DNA): TGCAGCGTTGATAAGCAGGCCGGAGAGACCCAGTACTTC.

As for this clone: With a far larger clone one base away, a read error is the likely cause. J is TRBJ1-1 and V is TRBV7-2; perhaps TRBD1 as D (5 bases). V was pared by 0 bases and J by 2 bases, with 7 bases between. This CDR3 is 14 amino acids long. CDR1 and CDR2 from the germline V gene are SGHTA and FQGNSA. The CDR3: CASSLATVNTEAFF. In nucleotides, the CDR3 is TGTGCCAGCAGCTTAGCGACAGTTAACACTGAAGCTTTCTTT. The entire variable domain, with the rest obtained from reference TRBV7-2 and TRBJ1-1, is as follows: GAGVSQSPSNKVTEKGKDVELRCDPISGHTALYWYRQSLGQGLEFLIYFQGNSAPDKSGLPSDRFSAERTGGSVSTLTIQRTQQEDSAVYLCASSLATVNTEAFFGQGTRLTVV.

This chain joins TRBV4-3 and TRBJ2-5; perhaps D is TRBD1 or TRBD2 (5 bases each). Trimming cost V 3 bases and J 5 bases, with 16 bases left between them. Germline CDR1 reads LGHNA; CDR2 reads YSLEER. CDR3 length: 15 residues. Here the CDR3 reads CASSHRDATMETQYF. The CDR3 DNA sequence: TGCGCCAGCAGCCACCGGGACGCCACCATGGAGACCCAGTACTTC.

The chain is built from TRBV7-8 and TRBJ1-2, with D possibly matching TRBD1 (6 bases). This CDR3 contains 12 residues. CDR1 and CDR2 from the germline V gene are SGHVS and FQNEAQ. Trimming left V 5 bases short and J 8 bases short, with 12 bases between. CDR3 DNA sequence: TGTGCCAGCAGCCCAGACAGGTCGGGCTACACCTTC. Its translation: CASSPDRSGYTF.

The chain uses TRBV6-6 and TRBJ2-7; 8 positions agree with TRBD1. Germline V CDR1 and CDR2: MNHNY, SVGAGI (reference sequence). The CDR3 totals 14 residues. Trimming at V came to 2 bases and at J to 5 bases, leaving 5 bases not matched to a gene. The CDR3 DNA sequence: TGTGCCAGCAGTTACGGCCAGGGGGCCGACGAGCAGTACTTC. This encodes CASSYGQGADEQYF.

This clone showed up just a few times. The chain has TRBV29-1 and TRBJ2-3, with TRBD2 matching 7 bases. V lost 3 bases and J lost 1; bases outside the gene matches: 1. CDR1 is SQVTM and CDR2 is ANQGSEA in the germline V gene. This CDR3 region has 13 residues. The CDR3 region is CSVDAGGTDTQYF. CDR3 in DNA: TGCAGCGTTGATGCGGGAGGCACAGATACGCAGTATTTT.

This chain links TRBV15 with TRBJ2-1; TRBD1 matches 7 bases. After removal of 0 bases from V and 9 bases from J, the junction contained 11 bases not matched to a gene. Germline CDR1 and CDR2: LNHNV and YYDKDF (reference sequence). There are 16 residues in the CDR3. The CDR3 nucleotides are TGTGCCACCAGCAGAGATCTGAGGGGGCCCAGCGGTGAGCAGTTCTTC. Residues: CATSRDLRGPSGEQFF.

The rearrangement uses TRBV27 and TRBJ2-5; D not resolved. Trimming left V 7 bases short and J 2 bases short, with 17 bases between. This CDR3 contains 15 residues. Germline V gives CDR1 MNHEY, CDR2 SMNVEV (reference sequence). The CDR3, as DNA: TGTGCCAGCAACCCCGGTGGAACGGTTCAAGAGACCCAGTACTTC. Translated, it gives CASNPGGTVQETQYF.

The chain combines TRBV30 with TRBJ1-2; no reliable D call. V was trimmed by 3 bases and J by 4 bases, leaving 12 bases between them. Germline CDR1 reads GTSNPN; CDR2 reads SVGIG (reference sequence). The CDR3 loop spans 13 amino acids. CDR3 residues: CAWRVEEAYGYTF. DNA of the CDR3: TGTGCCTGGAGGGTTGAGGAAGCCTATGGCTACACCTTC.

V usage is TRBV5-6 and J usage is TRBJ2-7; either TRBD1 or TRBD2 may supply D (6 bases each). The CDR3 extends over 15 amino acids. Trimming took off 1 base at V and 6 bases at J, with 17 bases between the two ends. From germline, CDR1 is SGHDT and CDR2 YYEEEE. The CDR3, as DNA: TGTGCCAGCAGCTTGCTGTCAGGGGACTCCCTCGAGCAGTACTTC. This translates into CASSLLSGDSLEQYF.

The chain combines TRBV28 with TRBJ2-5; 10 nucleotides align to TRBD1. The CDR3 has 14 amino acids. V was pared by 6 bases and J by 5 bases, with 6 bases of the junction left unmatched. The germline CDR1 and CDR2 sequences are MDHEN and SYDVKM. CDR3 nucleotides: TGTGCCAGCAGCCGACAGGGGGCAGGGGAGACCCAGTACTTC. The encoded protein is CASSRQGAGETQYF.